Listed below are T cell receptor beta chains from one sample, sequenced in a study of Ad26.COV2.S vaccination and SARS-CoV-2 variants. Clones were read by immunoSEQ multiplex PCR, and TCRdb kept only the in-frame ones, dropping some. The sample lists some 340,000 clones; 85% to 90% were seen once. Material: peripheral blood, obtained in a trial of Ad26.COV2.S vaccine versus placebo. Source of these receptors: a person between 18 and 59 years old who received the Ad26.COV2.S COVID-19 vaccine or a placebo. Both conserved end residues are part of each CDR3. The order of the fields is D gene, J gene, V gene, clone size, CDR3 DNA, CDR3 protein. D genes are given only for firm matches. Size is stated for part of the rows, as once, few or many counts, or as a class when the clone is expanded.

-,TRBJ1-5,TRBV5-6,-,TGTGCCAGCAGCCCCCAGTTCGGAAGCAATCAGCCCCAGCATTTT,CASSPQFGSNQPQHF
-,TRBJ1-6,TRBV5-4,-,TGTGCCAGCAGTCCATATCAGGATTCACCCCTCCACTTT,CASSPYQDSPLHF
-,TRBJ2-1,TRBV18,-,TGTGCCAGCTCACCGACCGGGACCGCTCTTCTCAGCTCCTACAATGAGCAGTTCTTC,CASSPTGTALLSSYNEQFF
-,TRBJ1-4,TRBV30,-,TGTGCCTGGAGTGTACATAGGGGGTCTAGTGAAAAACTGTTTTTT,CAWSVHRGSSEKLFF
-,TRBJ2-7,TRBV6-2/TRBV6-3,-,TGTGCCAGCAGTTCCAGGGTATCGGCCTACGAGCAGTACTTC,CASSSRVSAYEQYF
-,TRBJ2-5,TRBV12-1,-,TGTGCCAGCAGCTTTTGGGGGCCCCCTCAAGAGACCCAGTACTTC,CASSFWGPPQETQYF
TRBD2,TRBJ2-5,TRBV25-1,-,TGTGCCAGCAGTGCGACTAGCGTGGAGACCCAGTACTTC,CASSATSVETQYF
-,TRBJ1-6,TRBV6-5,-,TGTGCCAGCAGTTACGATCCCGGACAAGAGTCCTACTTT,CASSYDPGQESYF
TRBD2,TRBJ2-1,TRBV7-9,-,TGTGCCAGCAGCTTTAGCGGGTTATACAATGAGCAGTTCTTC,CASSFSGLYNEQFF
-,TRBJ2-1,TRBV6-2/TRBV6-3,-,TGTGCCAGCAGTTACTCCGGGAGCTCCTACAATGAGCAGTTCTTC,CASSYSGSSYNEQFF
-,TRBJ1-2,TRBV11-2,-,TGTGCCAGCAGCTCCCAACGGGGGGGCTATGGCTACACCTTC,CASSSQRGGYGYTF
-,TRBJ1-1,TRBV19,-,TGTGCCAGTAGTATCCGAGGGGTGAACACTGAAGCTTTCTTT,CASSIRGVNTEAFF
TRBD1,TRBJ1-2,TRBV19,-,TGTGCCAGTAAAACGCGGACAGGGTCGGACCCACTTGGCTACACCTTC,CASKTRTGSDPLGYTF
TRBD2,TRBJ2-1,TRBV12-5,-,TGTGCTAGTGGTTTGGTAATAGCGGGGGGCGGCAGTGAGCAGTTCTTC,CASGLVIAGGGSEQFF
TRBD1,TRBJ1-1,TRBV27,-,TGTGCCAGCAGACTCAGGGGGCTCGCTGGGAACACTGAAGCTTTCTTT,CASRLRGLAGNTEAFF
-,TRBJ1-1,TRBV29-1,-,TGCAGCGTTGAAGAGCGGACTGAAGCTTTCTTT,CSVEERTEAFF
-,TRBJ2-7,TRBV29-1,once,TGCAGCGTTGCGAACAGGGGAGGGTACGAGCAGTACTTC,CSVANRGGYEQYF
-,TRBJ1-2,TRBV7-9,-,TGTGCCAGCAGCTTAGATTGGACCTCGATCTATGGCTACACCTTC,CASSLDWTSIYGYTF
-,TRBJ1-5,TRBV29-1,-,TGCAGCGTTGTAGTGTCGGGTAATCAGCCCCAGCATTTT,CSVVVSGNQPQHF
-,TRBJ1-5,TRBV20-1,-,TGCAGTGCTAGTTCCGATCAGCCCCAGCATTTT,CSASSDQPQHF
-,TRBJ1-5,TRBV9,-,TGTGCCAGCGGGGGGTCGGATCAGCCCCAGCATTTT,CASGGSDQPQHF
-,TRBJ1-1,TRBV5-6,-,TGTGCCAGCAGCTTGGCACGCCTGGCAGGGAGGGTAACTGAAGCTTTCTTT,CASSLARLAGRVTEAFF
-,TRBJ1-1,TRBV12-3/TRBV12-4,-,TGTGCCAGCAGTTTTAGGTCAGGTGAAGCTTTCTTT,CASSFRSGEAFF